This passage covers 2 T cell receptor beta chains from one sample sequenced in a study of T-cell memory formation after mild COVID-19. TCRdb ran MiXCR on the 5' RACE reads and lists one entry per CDR3 protein. The table includes 500,000 to 600,000 distinct CDR3 sequences, more than 15% detected once. The sample comprised PBMCs or a T cell subset sorted from them (not recorded which). All receptors derive from an adult woman who had mild COVID-19 (a few samples of this study predate the infection). Cell type and time point are not known.

This chain uses TRBV4-1 with TRBJ2-7, with D possibly being TRBD1 or TRBD2 (5 bases each). The CDR3 loop spans 14 amino acids. The ends were cut back, 4 bases at V and 3 bases at J, with 13 bases in the middle. Germline CDR1 is MGHRA and CDR2 is YSYEKL. CDR3: CASSLGAIDYEQYF. CDR3 nucleotides: TGCGCCAGCAGCCTCGGGGCCATAGACTACGAGCAGTACTTC.

The chain couples TRBV24-1 to TRBJ2-3; TRBD2 agrees at 10 bases. The junction had 12 bases not matched to a gene; V was cut back by 5 bases and J by 8 bases. CDR1 is KGHDR and CDR2 is SFDVKD in the germline V gene. This CDR3 contains 16 residues. CDR3: CATSGGTSDVTRTQYF. Written as DNA, the CDR3 is TGTGCCACCAGTGGGGGGACTAGCGACGTGACGCGTACGCAGTATTTT.